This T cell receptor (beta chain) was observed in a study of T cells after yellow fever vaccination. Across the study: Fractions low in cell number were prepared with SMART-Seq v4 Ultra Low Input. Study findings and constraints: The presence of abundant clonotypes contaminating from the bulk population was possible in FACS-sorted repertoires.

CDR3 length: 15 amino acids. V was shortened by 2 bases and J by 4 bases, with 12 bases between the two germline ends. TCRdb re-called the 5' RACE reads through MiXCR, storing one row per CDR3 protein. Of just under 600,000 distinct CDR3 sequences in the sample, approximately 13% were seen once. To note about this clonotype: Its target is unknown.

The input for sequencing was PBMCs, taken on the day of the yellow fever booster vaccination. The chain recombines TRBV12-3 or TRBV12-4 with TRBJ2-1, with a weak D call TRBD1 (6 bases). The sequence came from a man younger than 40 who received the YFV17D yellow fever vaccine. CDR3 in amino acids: CASSLHRDTYNEQFF. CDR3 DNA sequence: TGTGCCAGCAGTTTACACCGGGACACTTACAATGAGCAGTTCTTC.